The 9 T cell receptor beta chains below come from one sample, sequenced in a study of type 1 and type 2 diabetes patients. Genomic DNA was the PCR template. A primer set of 30 forward and 13 reverse primers amplified the CDR3. TCRdb fed the multiplex PCR reads into MiXCR, producing one record per CDR3 protein. Of 280,000 or so distinct CDR3 sequences in the sample, around 47% are singletons; the top ten hold roughly an eighth. Sequencing was performed on peripheral blood mononuclear cells (PBMCs). The receptor set was obtained from a man between 18 and 29 years old with type 2 diabetes.

The V call is TRBV27, the J call TRBJ2-1; 7 bases align to TRBD2. This CDR3 region has 15 residues. J gave up 5 bases and V 0 bases, and 4 bases lay outside the gene matches. Germline-derived CDR1 and CDR2 are MNHEY and SMNVEV (reference sequence). The chain's CDR3 is CASSLSALADNEQFF. In DNA form, the CDR3 reads TGTGCCAGCAGTTTATCGGCCCTAGCGGACAATGAGCAGTTCTTC.

In the case of this clonotype: A read error may produce the germline difference seen at one junction end. CDR3 in amino acids: CASSVTVWGYGYTF. CDR3 DNA: TGCGCCAGCAGTGTGACAGTGTGGGGCTATGGCTACACCTTC. The chain links TRBV24-1 to TRBJ1-2; possible D gene TRBD1, 5 bases. CDR3 length equals 14 residues. CDR1 KGHDR and CDR2 SFDVKD come from the germline V gene.

About this clonotype itself: This clone may be a read error of a much larger clone one base away. The chain joins TRBV7-8 to TRBJ1-6; tentative D call: TRBD1 (6 bases). The CDR3 covers 14 residues. Germline V lookup: CDR1 SGHVS, CDR2 FQNEAQ. The CDR3 bases are TGTGCCAGCAGCACAGGGCCCGAGAATTCACCCTTCCACTTT. Translating gives CASSTGPENSPFHF.

For this clonotype: Germline and junction disagree at one end, which may indicate a read error. The chain joins TRBV19 to TRBJ2-5; D is perhaps TRBD1 (6 bases). The CDR3 loop spans 14 amino acids. Germline CDR1 and CDR2: LNHDA and SQIVND (reference sequence). The CDR3 bases are TGTGCCAGTAGCCCGGACAGTAACCAAGAGAACCAGTACTTC. It is translated as CASSPDSNQENQYF.

The genes are TRBV30 and TRBJ2-2; the D gene is possibly TRBD2 (6 bases). With 1 base removed from V and 5 bases from J, the gap between germline ends came to 11 bases. Germline V gives CDR1 GTSNPN, CDR2 SVGIG (reference sequence). This CDR3 comprises 14 residues. The CDR3 coding sequence is TGTGCCTGGAGTGCGCGGAGGGAGACCGGGGAGCTGTTTTTT. This sequence encodes CAWSARRETGELFF.

The chain carries TRBV28 and TRBJ1-5, with D possibly being TRBD1 (6 bases). V was cut by 3 bases and J by 6 bases, with 12 bases left in between. This CDR3 is built from 14 residues. The germline CDR1 and CDR2 sequences are MDHEN and SYDVKM. CDR3 residues: CASSFSGDVQPQHF. The CDR3, as DNA: TGTGCCAGCAGTTTTTCAGGGGACGTTCAGCCCCAGCATTTT.

A remark on this clonotype: The junction departs from the called germline gene at one end, perhaps through a read error. This chain connects TRBV2 to TRBJ2-5; no clear D gene. This CDR3 region has 16 residues. Per the germline V gene, CDR1 is SNHLY and CDR2 is FYNNEI. CDR3 region: CASSESGPRTEETQYF. The CDR3 DNA follows: TGCGCCAGCAGTGAATCTGGTCCCAGAACAGAAGAGACCCAGTACTTC.

This CDR3 is CSANYPVGDRIYNEQFF. For the CDR3, the DNA is TGCAGTGCTAACTATCCTGTTGGCGACCGTATCTACAATGAGCAGTTCTTC. V and J are TRBV20-1 and TRBJ2-1; D is ambiguous. CDR1 is DFQATT, CDR2 SNEGSKA, per germline (reference sequence). The V and J ends lost 4 bases and 3 bases respectively, with 22 bases between them. The CDR3 runs to 17 residues.

This clonotype has a count of ten or more. The chain couples TRBV7-3 to TRBJ2-2; TRBD2 matches 11 bases. This CDR3 contains 16 residues. V dropped 5 bases and J dropped 0; count of bases not matched to a gene: 2. Germline V lookup: CDR1 SGHTA, CDR2 FQGTGA. DNA for the CDR3: TGTGCCAGCAGCGAACTAGCGGGAGCGAACACCGGGGAGCTGTTTTTT. This gives the protein CASSELAGANTGELFF. Full variable domain (remainder filled in from reference TRBV7-3 and TRBJ2-2): GAGVSQTPSNKVTEKGKYVELRCDPISGHTALYWYRQSLGQGPEFLIYFQGTGAADDSGLPNDRFFAVRPEGSVSTLKIQRTERGDSAVYLCASSELAGANTGELFFGEGSRLTVL.